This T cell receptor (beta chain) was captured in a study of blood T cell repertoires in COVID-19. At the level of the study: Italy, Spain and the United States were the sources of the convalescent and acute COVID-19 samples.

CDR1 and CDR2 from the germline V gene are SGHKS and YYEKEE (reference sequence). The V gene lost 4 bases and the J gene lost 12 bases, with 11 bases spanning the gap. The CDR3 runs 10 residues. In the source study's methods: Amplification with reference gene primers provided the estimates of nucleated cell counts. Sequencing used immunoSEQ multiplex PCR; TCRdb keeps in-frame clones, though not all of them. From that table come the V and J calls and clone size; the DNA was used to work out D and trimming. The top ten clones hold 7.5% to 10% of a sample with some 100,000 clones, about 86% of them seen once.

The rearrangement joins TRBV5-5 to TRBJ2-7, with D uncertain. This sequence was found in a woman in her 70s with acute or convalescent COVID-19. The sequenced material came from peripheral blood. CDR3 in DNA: TGTGCCAGCAGCGCCGAGGTTTCGTACTTC. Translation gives CASSAEVSYF.